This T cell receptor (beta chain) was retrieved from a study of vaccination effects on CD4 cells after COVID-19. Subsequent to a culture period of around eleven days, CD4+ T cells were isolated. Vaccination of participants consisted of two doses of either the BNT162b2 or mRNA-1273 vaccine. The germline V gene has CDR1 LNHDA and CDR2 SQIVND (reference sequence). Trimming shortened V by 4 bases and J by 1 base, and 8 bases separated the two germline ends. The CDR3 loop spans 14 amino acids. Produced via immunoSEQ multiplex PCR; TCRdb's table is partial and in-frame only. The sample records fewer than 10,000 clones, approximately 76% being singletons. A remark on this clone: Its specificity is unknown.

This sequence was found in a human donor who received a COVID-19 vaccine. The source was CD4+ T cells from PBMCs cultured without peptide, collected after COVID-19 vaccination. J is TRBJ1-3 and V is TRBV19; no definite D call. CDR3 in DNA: TGTGCCAGTAGTAGGGCGGGATCTGGAAACACCATATATTTT. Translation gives CASSRAGSGNTIYF.